These T cell receptor beta chains were read from a single sample in a study of beta chain features in type 1 diabetes. Some clones are missing from TCRdb's copy, which holds only in-frame ones; the method was immunoSEQ multiplex PCR. The sample yields 640,000 or so clones, roughly 13% seen once. The sample comprised naive CD4+ T cells from blood. The receptors stem from a young man with type 1 diabetes. Both conserved end residues are part of each CDR3. Fields, in order: V gene, D gene, J gene, clone size, CDR3 DNA, CDR3 protein. The D gene is left open where the match is weak. Size is stated for part of the rows, as once, few or many counts, or as a class when the clone is expanded.

V: TRBV18; D: TRBD1; J: TRBJ2-1; size: -; DNA: TGTGCCAGCTCACCAGACAGGGCCGGTGAGCAGTTCTTC; CDR3: CASSPDRAGEQFF
V: TRBV7-9; D: -; J: TRBJ1-2; size: few; DNA: TGTGCCAGCAGCCCCCTCGCAGGTTACGGCTACACCTTC; CDR3: CASSPLAGYGYTF
V: TRBV21-1; D: -; J: TRBJ2-5; size: few; DNA: TGTGCCAGCAGCGTCCGCCGGGACAGGAAAGAGACCCAGTACTTC; CDR3: CASSVRRDRKETQYF
V: TRBV7-2; D: TRBD1; J: TRBJ1-5; size: few; DNA: TGTGCCAGCAGCACAGGACAGGGGGGTCCCCAGCATTTT; CDR3: CASSTGQGGPQHF
V: TRBV4-1; D: -; J: TRBJ1-5; size: -; DNA: TGCGCCAGCAGCCAGGGACCGGTCAATCAGCCCCAGCATTTT; CDR3: CASSQGPVNQPQHF
V: TRBV7-2; D: -; J: TRBJ1-5; size: -; DNA: TGTGCCAGCAGCTTAACTGGCCAGGGTTGGGATCAGCCCCAGCATTTT; CDR3: CASSLTGQGWDQPQHF
V: TRBV6-5; D: -; J: TRBJ2-3; size: -; DNA: TGTGCCAGCAGTTACTCGAGGGCAGATACGCAGTATTTT; CDR3: CASSYSRADTQYF
V: TRBV5-1; D: -; J: TRBJ1-6; size: few; DNA: TGCGCCAGCAGCTGGGGACACAGCAATAATTCACCCCTCCACTTT; CDR3: CASSWGHSNNSPLHF
V: TRBV2; D: -; J: TRBJ1-1; size: -; DNA: TGTGCCAGCAGTGAAGCGAAGGGTCTGAGCACTGAAGCTTTCTTT; CDR3: CASSEAKGLSTEAFF
V: TRBV30; D: -; J: TRBJ2-7; size: few; DNA: TGTGCCTGGAGTGTTGCGGGCTACGAGCAGTACTTC; CDR3: CAWSVAGYEQYF
V: TRBV5-6; D: -; J: TRBJ1-3; size: few; DNA: TGTGCCAGCAGCGGGGGGCCGGGGACCATATATTTT; CDR3: CASSGGPGTIYF
V: TRBV7-6; D: TRBD1; J: TRBJ2-3; size: few; DNA: TGTGCCAGCAGCGAAAGACAGGGGAGTACAGATACGCAGTATTTT; CDR3: CASSERQGSTDTQYF
V: TRBV6-6; D: TRBD1; J: TRBJ2-7; size: few; DNA: TGTGCCAGCAGTAGACAGGGTTCAACCTACGAGCAGTACTTC; CDR3: CASSRQGSTYEQYF
V: TRBV29-1; D: -; J: TRBJ1-1; size: few; DNA: TGCAGCGTTGAACGGCAGGCCGAAGCTTTCTTT; CDR3: CSVERQAEAFF
V: TRBV29-1; D: -; J: TRBJ1-2; size: few; DNA: TGCAGCGTTGTTGAGGGCGGCTACACCTTC; CDR3: CSVVEGGYTF
V: TRBV7-9; D: -; J: TRBJ2-2; size: -; DNA: TGTGCCAGCAGCTACTTTCCAGGGTCCGGGGAGCTGTTTTTT; CDR3: CASSYFPGSGELFF
V: TRBV6-1; D: -; J: TRBJ1-5; size: -; DNA: TGTGCCAGCAGCCGTAATGGGGGAGAAAACCAGCCCCAGCATTTT; CDR3: CASSRNGGENQPQHF
V: TRBV5-4; D: TRBD1; J: TRBJ1-1; size: few; DNA: TGTGCCAGCAGCTCACGGACAGGGGCGAACACTGAAGCTTTCTTT; CDR3: CASSSRTGANTEAFF
V: TRBV10-3; D: -; J: TRBJ1-1; size: -; DNA: TGTGCCATCAGTGATGTCAGGGGAAAGGCTGAAGCTTTCTTT; CDR3: CAISDVRGKAEAFF
V: TRBV11-3; D: -; J: TRBJ2-1; size: -; DNA: TGTGCCAGCAGCTTAGTGGGGGCTAGCAGTGAGCAGTTCTTC; CDR3: CASSLVGASSEQFF
V: TRBV30; D: -; J: TRBJ2-6; size: few; DNA: TGTGCCTGGAGCAGGGTGCGGGGCTCTGGGGCCAACGTCCTGACTTTC; CDR3: CAWSRVRGSGANVLTF
V: TRBV6-5; D: TRBD1; J: TRBJ1-3; size: few; DNA: TGTGCCAGCAGTCGGGGACAGATTGGAAACACCATATATTTT; CDR3: CASSRGQIGNTIYF
V: TRBV5-4; D: -; J: TRBJ1-2; size: -; DNA: TGTGCCAGCAGCTGGGACGAGGGCAGGTCCCATGGCTACACCTTC; CDR3: CASSWDEGRSHGYTF
V: TRBV7-9; D: -; J: TRBJ1-1; size: -; DNA: TGTGCCAGCAGCTTTACCGGGACACACCCGCGTCAGTACACTGAAGCTTTCTTT; CDR3: CASSFTGTHPRQYTEAFF
V: TRBV5-6; D: -; J: TRBJ1-5; size: few; DNA: TGTGCCAGCAGCTTGGCACAGGGTTTTGGCAATCAGCCCCAGCATTTT; CDR3: CASSLAQGFGNQPQHF
V: TRBV29-1; D: -; J: TRBJ2-3; size: -; DNA: TGCAGCGTTGAATGGGTAACTCTCCCCACAGATACGCAGTATTTT; CDR3: CSVEWVTLPTDTQYF
V: TRBV10-3; D: -; J: TRBJ2-3; size: few; DNA: TGTGCCATCAGTGAAGGATTCACAGATACGCAGTATTTT; CDR3: CAISEGFTDTQYF
V: TRBV6-5; D: -; J: TRBJ2-2; size: -; DNA: TGTGCCAGCACCTCCGGGTCCTCTTCCGGGGAGCTGTTTTTT; CDR3: CASTSGSSSGELFF
V: TRBV7-6; D: -; J: TRBJ1-6; size: -; DNA: TGTGCCAGCAGCCTTAATGAACAGCTAAATAATTCACCCCTCCACTTT; CDR3: CASSLNEQLNNSPLHF
V: TRBV30; D: TRBD1; J: TRBJ1-1; size: few; DNA: TGTGCCTGGAGTGTACCGGACAGGGTTACGGGTGAAGCTTTCTTT; CDR3: CAWSVPDRVTGEAFF
V: TRBV6-5; D: TRBD1; J: TRBJ2-7; size: -; DNA: TGTGCCAGCAGTTACTCTCCTGGACAGGGTTCCGAGCAGTACTTC; CDR3: CASSYSPGQGSEQYF
V: TRBV30; D: -; J: TRBJ2-7; size: few; DNA: TGTGCCTGGAGTGCCGCCGAGAAGCAGTACTTC; CDR3: CAWSAAEKQYF
V: TRBV19; D: -; J: TRBJ1-1; size: few; DNA: TGTGCCACCCCGCGGAGGGCTGACACTGAAGCTTTCTTT; CDR3: CATPRRADTEAFF
V: TRBV29-1; D: TRBD2; J: TRBJ2-3; size: few; DNA: TGCAGCGTGGGGACTAGCGATTTTTCAGATACGCAGTATTTT; CDR3: CSVGTSDFSDTQYF
V: TRBV13; D: -; J: TRBJ2-5; size: few; DNA: TGTGCCAGCAGCTTTGGGCTAGAAGGAGGGAAGACCCAGTACTTC; CDR3: CASSFGLEGGKTQYF
V: TRBV7-9; D: -; J: TRBJ1-1; size: -; DNA: TGTGCCAGCAGCTTAGATACAGTACCCAGCTTT; CDR3: CASSLDTVPSF
V: TRBV5-6; D: -; J: TRBJ1-1; size: few; DNA: TGTGCCAGCAGATCCGATTACACTGAAGCTTTCTTT; CDR3: CASRSDYTEAFF
V: TRBV10-3; D: -; J: TRBJ2-5; size: few; DNA: TGTGCCATCAGCAGGTTCTCGGAAGAGACCCAGTACTTC; CDR3: CAISRFSEETQYF
V: TRBV30; D: TRBD1; J: TRBJ1-5; size: few; DNA: TGTGCCTGGAGCGCGACAGGGGATCAGCCCCAGCATTTT; CDR3: CAWSATGDQPQHF
V: TRBV25-1; D: -; J: TRBJ1-4; size: few; DNA: TGTGCCAGCAGTGATGTCTACGGAGCAACTAATGAAAAACTGTTTTTT; CDR3: CASSDVYGATNEKLFF
V: TRBV27; D: -; J: TRBJ1-2; size: few; DNA: TGTGCCAGCAATTCATTGGGGGCCGCTAACTATGGCTACACCTTC; CDR3: CASNSLGAANYGYTF
V: TRBV12-5; D: TRBD1; J: TRBJ1-2; size: -; DNA: TGTGCTAGTGGGGTGGGACAGGCGGGATTGGGCTACACCTTC; CDR3: CASGVGQAGLGYTF
V: TRBV7-6; D: -; J: TRBJ2-7; size: few; DNA: TGTGCCAGCAGCTCTGGACAGAGCCCCTACGAGCAGTACTTC; CDR3: CASSSGQSPYEQYF
V: TRBV7-9; D: -; J: TRBJ2-7; size: -; DNA: TGTGCCAGCAGCTTACGGGCATCCCCCTCCTACGAGCAGTACTTC; CDR3: CASSLRASPSYEQYF
V: TRBV6-6; D: -; J: TRBJ1-2; size: -; DNA: TGTGCCAGCAGCCTGGACGGGAACTATGGCTACACCTTC; CDR3: CASSLDGNYGYTF
V: TRBV5-4; D: -; J: TRBJ1-5; size: -; DNA: TGTGCCAGCAGCGTGGACAGAAATCAGCCCCAGCATTTT; CDR3: CASSVDRNQPQHF
V: TRBV28; D: -; J: TRBJ2-5; size: few; DNA: TGTGCCAGCAGTTTGTCGACCGGGACAAGGGAGACCCAGTACTTC; CDR3: CASSLSTGTRETQYF
V: TRBV6-5; D: -; J: TRBJ1-1; size: -; DNA: TGTGCCAGCAGTTATTCTGACCGCGGGACCACTGAAGCTTTCTTT; CDR3: CASSYSDRGTTEAFF
V: TRBV14; D: TRBD2; J: TRBJ2-5; size: -; DNA: TGTGCCAGCAGCTCCCGACTAGCGGGGTCAGAGACCCAGTACTTC; CDR3: CASSSRLAGSETQYF
V: TRBV7-2; D: TRBD2; J: TRBJ2-1; size: once; DNA: TGTGCCAGCAGGCTAGCGGGGGTCGACTACAATGAGCAGTTCTTC; CDR3: CASRLAGVDYNEQFF
V: TRBV14; D: -; J: TRBJ1-5; size: -; DNA: TGTGCCAGCTCGGGGGCGGATAGCAATCAGCCCCAGCATTTT; CDR3: CASSGADSNQPQHF
V: TRBV7-9; D: TRBD1; J: TRBJ2-3; size: -; DNA: TGTGCCAGCAGCTTAATGGGCAGGGGGCCAGATACGCAGTATTTT; CDR3: CASSLMGRGPDTQYF
V: TRBV18; D: -; J: TRBJ2-1; size: -; DNA: TGTGCCAGCTCACCACCGTCCCGCCCTAGGAATGAGCAGTTCTTC; CDR3: CASSPPSRPRNEQFF
V: TRBV28; D: TRBD1; J: TRBJ2-7; size: -; DNA: TGTGCCAGCAGTGTAACCACAGGGGGCCGTCCCTACGAGCAGTACTTC; CDR3: CASSVTTGGRPYEQYF
V: TRBV7-9; D: -; J: TRBJ1-2; size: few; DNA: TGTGCCAGCAGCCAGGACCTCGGCTATGGCTACACCTTC; CDR3: CASSQDLGYGYTF